This record looks at one TCR beta chain sequence and its context. Its target is not known. The PCR contained 60 Vbeta and 13 Jbeta primers. Generated by immunoSEQ multiplex PCR, the TCRdb table keeps only in-frame clones and is missing some. The listing contains 30,000 to 40,000 clones. This specimen belongs to a study of cytomegalovirus exposure and HLA in healthy donors. Findings and caveats of the study: In a later analysis, most CMV-associated TCR beta chains appeared HLA-restricted. Analysis was carried out at a later point, and it linked a missense DCLRE1C variant to TCR beta V- and J-gene trimming. When analyzed later, the rates of TCR association showed variation by HLA locus, with DRB1 the most and HLA-C the fewest.

Sample: PBMCs. This TCR derives from a man in his forties or fifties in good health and CMV-seropositive.

In nucleotides, the CDR3 is TGTGCCACCAGCAGATCCAGACCGACTTACGAGCAGTACTTC. It translates to CATSRSRPTYEQYF. The rearrangement uses TRBV15 and TRBJ2-7, with D uncertain. The CDR3 covers 14 residues. Germline V lookup: CDR1 LNHNV, CDR2 YYDKDF (reference sequence). Trimming took off 2 bases at V and 4 bases at J, with 12 bases between the two ends.